This T cell receptor (beta chain) was identified in a study of Graves' ophthalmopathy and Graves' hyperthyroidism. Excluded: other autoimmune disease, uncontrolled infection, pregnancy or lactation. The diagnostic workup employed clinical symptoms, serum thyroxine, TRAb, thyroid ultrasound and orbital computed tomography. Per the germline V gene, CDR1 is MNHEY and CDR2 is SVGAGI. The germline V and J ends were trimmed by 0 bases and 4 bases, with 3 bases remaining between them. This CDR3 region has 13 residues. RNA transcripts served as template for amplifying TCR beta CDR3 sequences. Second-round multiplex PCR followed a first-round RT-PCR using HTBI primers. Using its own MiXCR run on the multiplex PCR reads, TCRdb lists one record per CDR3 protein. The table has 400,000 or so distinct CDR3 sequences, 15% seen once; the top ten hold about 7.3%.

This chain joins TRBV6-5 and TRBJ2-2; D call uncertain. The sequence was collected from a woman aged 18 to 35 with stable Graves' hyperthyroidism. Sequenced input: peripheral blood. The CDR3: CASSYSATGELFF. CDR3 bases: TGTGCCAGCAGTTACTCCGCCACCGGGGAGCTGTTTTTT.